One sample yielded the 13 T cell receptor beta chains listed below, sequenced in a study of human T cells and chemical hapten exposure. TCRdb independently ran MiXCR on the RACE reads; one entry per CDR3 protein. The profile covers 110,000 to 150,000 distinct CDR3 sequences, with roughly 10% appearing a single time and 1.2% to 1.5% taken by the ten largest. Specified time point: patch test 2, 6 weeks after DPC sensitization. Described treatment: therapeutic diphenylcyclopropenone sensitization with weekly scalp DPC. Source: whole blood, taken in connection with sensitization to the hapten diphenylcyclopropenone (DPC). The receptors stem from a woman aged 50 to 60 with alopecia areata. Some clones in this sample may be carry-over from other donors' samples.

This clonotype was counted many times. The chain has TRBV3-1 and TRBJ1-5; D perhaps matches TRBD1 (5 bases). Deletions cut 1 base from V and 1 base from J, with 11 bases between. CDR1 is LGHDT and CDR2 is YNNKEL in the germline V gene (reference sequence). The CDR3 runs 16 residues. The CDR3 nucleotides are TGTGCCAGCAGCCAAGGACAGTTTTCGAGCAATCAGCCCCAGCATTTT. It codes for CASSQGQFSSNQPQHF.

There are many counts of this clonotype. This chain joins TRBV10-3 and TRBJ2-2; tentatively, D is TRBD1 or TRBD2 (6 bases each). CDR1 ENHRY and CDR2 SYGVKD come from the germline V gene. The CDR3 covers 15 residues. V shed 6 bases and J shed 11 bases, with 22 bases lying between them. CDR3 protein: CAIRGGPGAKEELFF. Here the CDR3 DNA reads TGTGCCATCAGAGGGGGGCCAGGGGCTAAAGAAGAGCTGTTTTTT.

The table lists this clonotype with a few counts. This rearrangement joins TRBV3-1 to TRBJ1-2; D is unresolved. Germline CDR1 LGHDT, CDR2 YNNKEL (reference sequence). This CDR3 region has 15 residues. Between the trimmed V and J ends, which lost 1 base and 8 bases, there was a span of 17 bases. The CDR3 is CASSQGPGRAEGYTF. CDR3 in DNA: TGTGCCAGCAGCCAAGGCCCCGGAAGGGCCGAGGGCTACACCTTC.

This clonotype is a singleton in its sample. The V gene is TRBV11-3, the J gene TRBJ2-4; 9 bases align to TRBD1. The CDR3 consists of 15 residues. Germline V CDR1 and CDR2: SGHNT, YENEEA. Trimming cost V 1 base and J 9 bases; bases outside gene matches: 7. The CDR3 sequence is CASSLVGQGRGIQYF. As DNA, the CDR3 is TGTGCCAGCAGCTTAGTCGGACAGGGGAGGGGCATTCAGTACTTC.

The chain carries TRBV7-9 and TRBJ1-5, with 8 nucleotides matching TRBD1. CDR1 and CDR2 from the germline V gene are SEHNR and FQNEAQ (reference sequence). V shed 0 bases, J shed 6 bases, and the junction held 4 bases outside the gene matches. This CDR3 comprises 15 residues. CDR3 coding DNA: TGTGCCAGCAGCTTAGCTACAGGGGGAACTCAGCCCCAGCATTTT. Residues: CASSLATGGTQPQHF.

The V gene is TRBV11-2, the J gene TRBJ2-5; D remains unclear. The germline V and J ends were trimmed by 7 bases and 4 bases, with 7 bases remaining between them. Germline CDR1 reads SGHAT; CDR2 reads FQNNGV. This CDR3 comprises 11 residues. CDR3 coding DNA: TGTGCCAGCACGAATGGAGAGACCCAGTACTTC. It codes for CASTNGETQYF.

The table lists this clonotype with a few counts. This chain connects TRBV7-8 to TRBJ2-7, with 9 nucleotides matching TRBD1. V shed 5 bases and J 3 bases; nucleotides not matched to a gene: 8. The CDR3 is 15 amino acids. Germline CDR1 and CDR2: SGHVS and FQNEAQ. CDR3 sequence (DNA): TGTGCCAGCAGCGAGAGGACAGGGGTATACTACGAGCAGTACTTC. It encodes CASSERTGVYYEQYF.

This clonotype was picked up a small number of times. The rearrangement uses TRBV21-1 and TRBJ2-2; TRBD2, the table's D call, lacks a check against the DNA. TRBV21-1 is given as a pseudogene. The CDR3 runs 17 residues. CDR3 sequence: CASSKDRAPPNTGELFF. In nucleotides, the CDR3 is TGTGCCAGCAGCAAAGACAGGGCCCCACCTAACACCGGGGAGCTGTTTTTT.

This clonotype was seen a few times. V and J are TRBV7-2 and TRBJ2-1; D possibly corresponds to TRBD2 (5 bases). CDR3 size: 15 residues. Germline lookup yields CDR1 SGHTA and CDR2 FQGNSA. V was pared by 3 bases and J by 8 bases, with 17 bases between. The CDR3 DNA reads as TGTGCCAGCAGCTTGAGTCGGAGGCCCTCCGATGAGCAGTTCTTC. Translated, it gives CASSLSRRPSDEQFF.

This clonotype was recorded many times. The junction differs from germline at one of its ends, possibly a read error. V is TRBV29-1 and J is TRBJ1-5; TRBD1 matches at 9 bases. CDR3 length: 15 amino acids. The germline V gene has CDR1 SQVTM and CDR2 ANQGSEA. This CDR3 is CSAGEGQGLNQPQQF. In nucleotides, the CDR3 is TGCAGCGCTGGGGAGGGACAGGGTCTCAATCAGCCCCAGCAATTT.

This sequence joins TRBV7-6 and TRBJ1-3; D is uncertain. This CDR3 is 14 amino acids long. V gave up 5 bases and J gave up 0 bases, with 8 bases separating them. Per germline, CDR1 SGHVS and CDR2 FNYEAQ. The DNA of the CDR3 is TGTGCCAGCAGCGCCCCGGCCTCTGGAAACACCATATATTTT. Translating it yields CASSAPASGNTIYF.

This rearrangement joins TRBV10-1 to TRBJ2-5; TRBD2 might be the D (7 bases). The germline gives CDR1 WNHNN, CDR2 SYGVQD (reference sequence). Trimming cost V 4 bases and J 5 bases, with 11 bases left between them. The CDR3 has 13 amino acids. The CDR3 is CASSAGGLETQYF. DNA of the CDR3: TGCGCCAGCAGTGCGGGGGGCTTGGAGACCCAGTACTTC.

This clonotype was observed a few times. The chain uses TRBV18 and TRBJ2-7; 10 positions match TRBD2. Trimming cost V 0 bases and J 5 bases; bases outside gene matches: 16. The CDR3 runs 19 residues. Germline V gene sequence: CDR1 KGHSH, CDR2 LQKENI. CDR3 protein: CASSPPRLAGEEKTNEQYF. Here the CDR3 DNA reads TGTGCCAGCTCACCACCGCGGCTAGCGGGAGAAGAGAAGACTAACGAGCAGTACTTC.